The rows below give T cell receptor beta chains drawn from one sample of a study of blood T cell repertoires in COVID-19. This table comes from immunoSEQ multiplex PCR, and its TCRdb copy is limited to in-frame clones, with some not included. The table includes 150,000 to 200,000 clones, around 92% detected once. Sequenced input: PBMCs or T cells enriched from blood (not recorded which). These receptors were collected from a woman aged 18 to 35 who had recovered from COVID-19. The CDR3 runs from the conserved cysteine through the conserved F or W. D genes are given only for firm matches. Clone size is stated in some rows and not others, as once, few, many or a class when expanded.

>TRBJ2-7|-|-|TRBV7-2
CASSEAADSSYEQYF
TGTGCCAGCAGCGAAGCGGCGGACAGTTCCTACGAGCAGTACTTC
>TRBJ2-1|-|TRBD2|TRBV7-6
CASSLAPSGGHNEQFF
TGTGCCAGCAGCTTAGCTCCCAGCGGGGGACACAATGAGCAGTTCTTC
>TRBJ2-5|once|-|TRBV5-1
CASSIRQEETQYF
TGCGCCAGCAGTATTAGACAGGAAGAGACCCAGTACTTC
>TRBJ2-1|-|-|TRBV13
CASSLAGDIRSYNEQFF
TGTGCCAGCAGCTTAGCTGGGGACATCCGCTCCTACAATGAGCAGTTCTTC
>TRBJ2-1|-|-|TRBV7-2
CASSYSREMNEQFF
TGTGCCAGCAGCTACTCCCGTGAGATGAATGAGCAGTTCTTC
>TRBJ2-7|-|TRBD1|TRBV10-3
CAISGDVGQDYEQYF
TGTGCCATCAGTGGCGACGTGGGACAGGACTACGAGCAGTACTTC
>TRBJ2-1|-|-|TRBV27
CASRYLPTRSYNEQFF
TGTGCCAGCAGATATCTCCCCACCAGGTCCTACAATGAGCAGTTCTTC
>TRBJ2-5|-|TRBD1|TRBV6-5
CASRQQGVFGETQYF
TGTGCCAGCAGACAACAGGGGGTATTTGGAGAGACCCAGTACTTC
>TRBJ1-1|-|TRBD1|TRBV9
CASSGTGIMNTEAFF
TGTGCCAGCAGCGGGACAGGGATTATGAACACTGAAGCTTTCTTT
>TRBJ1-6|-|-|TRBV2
CASSGRQDSPLHF
TGTGCCAGCAGTGGGAGACAGGATTCACCCCTCCACTTT
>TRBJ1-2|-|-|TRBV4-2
CASSPSLSGDYGYTF
TGTGCCAGCAGCCCCTCATTATCAGGGGACTATGGCTACACCTTC
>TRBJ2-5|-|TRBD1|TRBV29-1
CSITGTGYQETQYF
TGCAGCATCACCGGGACAGGTTATCAAGAGACCCAGTACTTC
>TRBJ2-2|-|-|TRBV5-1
CASSWGLQGAGELFF
TGCGCCAGCAGCTGGGGACTGCAGGGGGCCGGGGAGCTGTTTTTT
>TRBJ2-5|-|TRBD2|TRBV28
CASSLARGGGETQYF
TGTGCCAGCAGTCTCGCGCGGGGGGGCGGAGAGACCCAGTACTTC
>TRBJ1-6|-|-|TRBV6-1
CASSERGGGVNNSPLHF
TGTGCCAGCAGTGAACGTGGTGGGGGGGTAAATAATTCACCCCTCCACTTT
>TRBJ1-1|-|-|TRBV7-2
CASSLQNMNTEAFF
TGTGCCAGCAGCTTACAGAACATGAACACTGAAGCTTTCTTT
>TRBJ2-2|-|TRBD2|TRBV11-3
CASSLGGGAGELFF
TGTGCCAGCAGCTTAGGCGGGGGGGCCGGGGAGCTGTTTTTT
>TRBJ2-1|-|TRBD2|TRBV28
CASSSAGGPNNEQFF
TGTGCCAGCAGCTCTGCGGGGGGGCCGAACAATGAGCAGTTCTTC